The T cell receptor beta chain under discussion was sequenced for a study of blood T cells in healthy people across ages. Per sample, no less than 5 micrograms of total RNA were extracted. General observations from the study: In these data, TCR beta diversity tracked strongly with naive T cell percentage.

Points on this clonotype: Its antigen remains unknown.

Sample-barcoded 5' priming and a J-beta primer mix drove a second PCR of about 7 to 12 cycles. TCRdb redid the calling of the 5' RACE reads with MiXCR, one entry per CDR3 protein. Of roughly 1.4 million distinct CDR3 sequences listed, around 59% are singletons. The CDR3 covers 16 residues. V was trimmed by 2 bases and J by 4 bases, leaving 15 bases between them. Germline CDR1 SGHVS, CDR2 FQNEAQ. The material sequenced was blood. The V and J genes are TRBV7-8 and TRBJ2-1; tentatively, D is TRBD2 (6 bases). The sequence was collected from a man aged 18-30 years in good health. The CDR3 reads CASSLSRLAPYNEQFF. The CDR3 DNA sequence: TGTGCCAGCAGCTTATCAAGGCTAGCGCCATACAATGAGCAGTTCTTC.